This T cell receptor (beta chain) comes out of a study of blood T cell repertoires in COVID-19. Study-level information: Samples taken during acute and convalescent COVID-19 were collected in the United States, Italy and Spain. PBMCs, B-cell-depleted T cells, or T cells provided the cDNA or gDNA that made up the material.

The CDR3 runs to 17 residues. Germline V gene lookup returns CDR1 KGHSH and CDR2 LQKENI. Trimming cost V 2 bases and J 0 bases, with 13 bases left between them. In the authors' workflow: Nucleated cell number was recorded as an estimate derived from reference gene primer amplification. Using immunoSEQ multiplex PCR, the repertoire was profiled, and TCRdb retains in-frame clones only, with some absent. V, J and clone size derive from that table, while D and trimming were established from the DNA sequence. The sample holds more than 20,000 clones, 85% to 90% seen once. V gene TRBV18 combines with J gene TRBJ2-2; TRBD2 might be the D (5 bases). The sequenced sample was peripheral blood. The origin of this receptor is a human donor in a cohort sampled during active COVID-19. The CDR3 here is CASSPIVGLTNTGELFF. CDR3 DNA: TGTGCCAGCTCACCAATCGTTGGACTGACGAACACCGGGGAGCTGTTTTTT.